What follows are 23 T cell receptor beta chains derived from one specimen sequenced in a study of beta chain features in type 1 diabetes. Since all of the isolated RNA was reverse transcribed, expressed TCRB transcripts were what got sequenced. Sequencing was performed with immunoSEQ multiplex PCR; in TCRdb, only in-frame clones are kept and a portion is missing. The repertoire holds some 230,000 clones, around 10% seen once, with about 0.037% in the top ten. Sequences were obtained from naive CD4+ T cells from blood. All receptors come from a woman between 18 and 29 years old in good health.

This clone was observed a few times. The V gene is TRBV2, the J gene TRBJ2-5, with D tentatively TRBD1 (5 bases). V lost 6 bases, J lost 5 bases, and 25 bases lay in between. CDR1 is SNHLY and CDR2 is FYNNEI in the germline V gene. The CDR3 is 17 residues long. The DNA for the CDR3 is TGTGCCAGCAGGCAAGAGCCCCCCGGCAGGGCGGTGGAGACCCAGTACTTC. Its translation: CASRQEPPGRAVETQYF. Combining the CDR3 with reference TRBV2 and TRBJ2-5 gives the whole variable domain EPEVTQTPSHQVTQMGQEVILRCVPISNHLYFYWYRQILGQKVEFLVSFYNNEISEKSEIFDDQFSVERPDGSNFTLKIRSTKLEDSAMYFCASRQEPPGRAVETQYFGPGTRLLVL.

This clone was seen at least ten times. The chain couples TRBV7-9 to TRBJ2-1; D possibly corresponds to TRBD1 (5 bases). The CDR3 contains 13 residues. The V end was cut by 1 base, the J end by 9 bases, with 10 bases between. Germline lookup yields CDR1 SEHNR and CDR2 FQNEAQ (reference sequence). CDR3 nucleotide sequence: TGTGCCAGCAGCTTAGGGGGCAACCTTGAGCAGTTCTTC. The encoded protein is CASSLGGNLEQFF. The full variable domain, completed using reference TRBV7-9 and TRBJ2-1, is DTGVSQNPRHKITKRGQNVTFRCDPISEHNRLYWYRQTLGQGPEFLTYFQNEAQLEKSRLLSDRFSAERPKGSFSTLEIQRTEQGDSAMYLCASSLGGNLEQFFGPGTRLTVL.

This clone was observed a few times. V is TRBV5-6 and J is TRBJ2-4; 8 nucleotides match TRBD1. The CDR3 has 16 amino acids. V shed 0 bases, J shed 6 bases, and the junction held 8 bases outside the gene matches. Looked up from germline, CDR1 is SGHDT and CDR2 is YYEEEE. Here the CDR3 reads CASSLADRVLGNIQYF. For the CDR3, the DNA is TGTGCCAGCAGCTTGGCGGACAGGGTCCTTGGAAACATTCAGTACTTC.

CDR3 nucleotides: TGCGCCAGCAGCGCTTATACCGGGACAGCGCTACTCGGGGATACGCAGTATTTT. It codes for CASSAYTGTALLGDTQYF. V gene TRBV5-1 combines with J gene TRBJ2-3; TRBD1 aligns across 7 bases. V shed 4 bases, J shed 6 bases, and the junction held 20 bases outside the gene matches. The CDR3 contains 18 residues. Germline V gene lookup returns CDR1 SGHRS and CDR2 YFSETQ.

As concerns this clone: This sample includes further DNA sequences coding for the same CDR3. This chain links TRBV6-1 with TRBJ1-5; a weak D match, TRBD1 (5 bases). Trimming removed 2 bases at V and 4 bases at J, with 6 bases between. Germline CDR1 MNHNS, CDR2 SASEGT. The CDR3 loop spans 13 amino acids. CDR3 residues: CASSERGNQPQHF. The CDR3 DNA reads as TGTGCCAGCAGTGAAAGGGGTAATCAGCCCCAGCATTTT.

A few counts support this clone. Other DNA variants within this sample encode the same CDR3. This sequence joins TRBV7-2 and TRBJ2-7; D not resolved. The CDR3 is 13 amino acids. V was shortened by 0 bases and J by 1 base, with 4 bases between the two germline ends. CDR1 is SGHTA and CDR2 is FQGNSA in the germline V gene. CDR3 sequence: CASSLARSYEQYF. The CDR3 region has the DNA TGTGCCAGCAGCTTAGCTAGATCCTACGAGCAGTACTTC.

The chain carries TRBV6-1 and TRBJ2-7; a weak D match, TRBD2 (7 bases). This CDR3 spans 15 amino acids. Germline CDR1 and CDR2: MNHNS and SASEGT. Trimming left V 6 bases short and J 6 bases short, with 21 bases between. The DNA for the CDR3 is TGTGCCAGCAGGGCCGGATCGGGGGGCGTTTTCGAGCAGTACTTC. Amino acids: CASRAGSGGVFEQYF.

The chain employs TRBV2 and TRBJ2-1, with TRBD1 as a possible D gene (6 bases). The CDR3 runs to 12 residues. Germline CDR1 is SNHLY and CDR2 is FYNNEI. V dropped 4 bases and J dropped 9 bases, with 10 bases sitting between them. The CDR3 coding sequence is TGTGCCAGCAGTGCGCAGGGGCCTGAGCAGTTCTTC. Its translation: CASSAQGPEQFF. The entire variable domain, with the rest obtained from reference TRBV2 and TRBJ2-1, is as follows: EPEVTQTPSHQVTQMGQEVILRCVPISNHLYFYWYRQILGQKVEFLVSFYNNEISEKSEIFDDQFSVERPDGSNFTLKIRSTKLEDSAMYFCASSAQGPEQFFGPGTRLTVL.

This clone was detected a few times. This rearrangement joins TRBV7-9 to TRBJ2-1, with D hard to call. This CDR3 region has 16 residues. The V gene's germline CDR1 is SEHNR and CDR2 FQNEAQ (reference sequence). V was trimmed by 5 bases and J by 6 bases, leaving 20 bases between them. CDR3 sequence: CASSTDLGLVINEQFF. CDR3 coding DNA: TGTGCCAGCAGCACCGATCTCGGCCTAGTCATCAATGAGCAGTTCTTC.

This clone has only a few counts. The V and J genes are TRBV27 and TRBJ2-7; the D is unclear. The germline CDR1 and CDR2 sequences are MNHEY and SMNVEV (reference sequence). The CDR3 totals 13 residues. V dropped 6 bases and J dropped 3 bases, with 12 bases sitting between them. Written as DNA, the CDR3 is TGTGCCAGCAGCCGGGTTCCCCACTACGAGCAGTACTTC. This encodes CASSRVPHYEQYF.

This rearrangement joins TRBV7-9 to TRBJ2-3; 11 bases map to TRBD2. The ends lost 2 bases at V and 4 bases at J; junction bases unmatched: 2. The germline V gene has CDR1 SEHNR and CDR2 FQNEAQ (reference sequence). CDR3 length equals 15 residues. CDR3 DNA: TGTGCCAGCAGCTTAACTAGCGGGAGCTCAGATACGCAGTATTTT. Protein sequence: CASSLTSGSSDTQYF.

This chain connects TRBV6-1 to TRBJ1-2; 7 positions agree with TRBD1. Germline V gene sequence: CDR1 MNHNS, CDR2 SASEGT. Unmatched junction bases numbered 8, after V lost 2 bases and J lost 8 bases. The CDR3 runs 14 residues. As DNA, the CDR3 is TGTGCCAGCAGTGAAAGGGGGGACAGTCGGGGCTACACCTTC. Protein: CASSERGDSRGYTF.

The chain links TRBV9 to TRBJ2-1, with 8 nucleotides matching TRBD2. The CDR3 runs to 15 residues. V lost 6 bases to trimming and J lost 3 bases; unmatched junction nucleotides: 8. Looked up from germline, CDR1 is SGDLS and CDR2 is YYNGEE. CDR3 coding DNA: TGTGCCAGCACCCGAACCGGGACTAGCTACAATGAGCAGTTCTTC. This gives the protein CASTRTGTSYNEQFF.

The V and J genes are TRBV14 and TRBJ1-3, with TRBD1 matching over 7 bases. After removal of 2 bases from V and 16 bases from J, the junction contained 8 bases not matched to a gene. CDR3 size: 12 residues. Germline loops: CDR1 SGHDN, CDR2 FVKESK. The CDR3 DNA is TGTGCCAGCAGCCAAAGGCCCGACAGGGCGTATTTT. Translating it yields CASSQRPDRAYF.

The V gene is TRBV27, the J gene TRBJ1-6, with no clear D. Trimming took 3 bases from V and 13 from J, leaving 13 bases between them. The CDR3 consists of 13 residues. Germline CDR1 reads MNHEY; CDR2 reads SMNVEV (reference sequence). The CDR3: CASSLGAFSPLHF. The DNA for the CDR3 is TGTGCCAGCAGTTTGGGAGCTTTCTCGCCCCTCCACTTT.

This clone was seen more than once but under ten times. The gene calls are TRBV5-1 and TRBJ2-3, with 8 bases fitting TRBD1. This CDR3 comprises 17 residues. With 4 bases clipped from V and 2 bases from J, the junction kept 12 bases outside the gene matches. Germline CDR1 reads SGHRS; CDR2 reads YFSETQ. Here the CDR3 DNA reads TGCGCCAGCAGCGGGGGACAGGAACCGTTGGCCACAGATACGCAGTATTTT. Translation: CASSGGQEPLATDTQYF.

In this sample, this clone turned up a few times. This chain joins TRBV14 and TRBJ1-1; D is uncertain. V lost 1 base to trimming and J lost 6 bases, with 9 bases between them. Germline-derived CDR1 and CDR2 are SGHDN and FVKESK. This CDR3 region has 13 residues. CDR3 loop: CASSQVRQAEAFF. CDR3 in DNA: TGTGCCAGCAGCCAAGTCAGGCAGGCTGAAGCTTTCTTT.

This clone was detected a few times. The chain employs TRBV5-4 and TRBJ2-2; 7 bases match TRBD1. CDR3 size: 16 residues. With V trimmed by 2 bases and J by 5 bases, 9 bases remained unmatched. Per the germline V gene, CDR1 is SGHNT and CDR2 is YYREEE (reference sequence). The CDR3 sequence: CASSFGNRGRTGELFF. The CDR3 DNA follows: TGTGCCAGCAGCTTCGGAAACAGGGGAAGGACCGGGGAGCTGTTTTTT.

CDR3 sequence reads: CASSLWGVNEQFF. The CDR3 nucleotides are TGTGCCAGCAGCTTGTGGGGGGTGAATGAGCAGTTCTTC. This chain uses TRBV7-7 with TRBJ2-1, with D possibly matching TRBD2 (6 bases). Trimming removed 3 bases from V and 7 bases from J, with 10 bases in between. The CDR3 is made up of 13 amino acids. Germline assignment: CDR1 SSHAT and CDR2 FNYEAQ (reference sequence).

This clone was seen repeatedly, ten times or more. The chain couples TRBV30 to TRBJ1-5; D is unclear. V shed 0 bases and J shed 0 bases, with 15 bases lying between them. The CDR3 contains 17 residues. CDR1 and CDR2 (germline): GTSNPN, SVGIG (reference sequence). The DNA of the CDR3 is TGTGCCTGGAGTGTAGCGAGAACGGCAGATAGCAATCAGCCCCAGCATTTT. Amino acids: CAWSVARTADSNQPQHF.

The table lists this clone with a few counts. The chain joins TRBV5-6 to TRBJ1-5; 9 nucleotides agree with TRBD1. The CDR3 has 17 residues. CDR1 and CDR2 from the germline V gene are SGHDT and YYEEEE. Trimming at V came to 6 bases and at J to 7 bases, leaving 17 bases not matched to a gene. In DNA, the CDR3 is TGTGCCAGCACCCTTGGGACTGGGGGACAGGGTCGACAGCCCCAGCATTTT. Residues: CASTLGTGGQGRQPQHF.

In this sample, this clone turned up a few times. The V and J genes are TRBV30 and TRBJ2-1, with 11 bases aligning to TRBD2. The length of the CDR3 is 14 residues. Germline values: CDR1 GTSNPN, CDR2 SVGIG (reference sequence). V trimming: 1 base; J trimming: 10 bases; junction bases outside the gene matches: 6. In DNA, the CDR3 is TGTGCCTGGAGTGGACTAGCGGGATCGGGCGAGCAGTTCTTC. Translating gives CAWSGLAGSGEQFF.

The rearrangement joins TRBV29-1 to TRBJ1-2, with TRBD1 as a possible D gene (6 bases). Trimming took off 4 bases at V and 4 bases at J, with 16 bases between the two ends. Germline values: CDR1 SQVTM, CDR2 ANQGSEA. The CDR3 spans 14 residues. The CDR3: CSVAPTGTTYGYTF. Here the CDR3 DNA reads TGCAGCGTTGCTCCCACCGGGACAACCTATGGCTACACCTTC.